Below, 27 T cell receptor beta chains from the same sample are listed, as sequenced in a study of T cells in Graves' hyperthyroidism and ophthalmopathy. The source material, RNA transcripts, was used to amplify TCR beta CDR3 regions. With the HTBI primer set, the TCR CDR3 went through a first round of RT-PCR. Each CDR3 protein is one row after TCRdb ran MiXCR on the multiplex PCR reads. Of 330,000 or so distinct CDR3 sequences listed, 15% to 20% are singletons. The sequenced sample consisted of blood. The receptors come from a woman aged 40 to 50 with Graves' ophthalmopathy.

Concerning this clonotype itself: It may be a read error: a sequence one base away is much more abundant. This chain joins TRBV28 and TRBJ1-1; D is unclear. Trimming removed 6 bases at V and 6 bases at J, with 11 bases between. Germline values: CDR1 MDHEN, CDR2 SYDVKM. CDR3 length equals 12 residues. This CDR3 is CASSLRKSEAFF. The CDR3, as DNA: TGTGCCAGCAGCCTCAGAAAATCTGAAGCTTTCTTT.

This clonotype was seen at least ten times. The chain uses TRBV5-1 and TRBJ1-5; unclear D gene. CDR3 length equals 14 residues. Trimming left V 0 bases short and J 4 bases short, with 8 bases between. Germline V gives CDR1 SGHRS, CDR2 YFSETQ. The CDR3 protein is CASSLEPENQPQHF. In DNA, the CDR3 is TGCGCCAGCAGCTTGGAGCCAGAGAATCAGCCCCAGCATTTT.

This clonotype was found many times. The rearrangement links TRBV28 to TRBJ2-7; TRBD1 is a possible D gene (6 bases). Germline CDR1 MDHEN, CDR2 SYDVKM. Trimming shortened V by 7 bases and J by 4 bases, and 20 bases separated the two germline ends. This CDR3 has 15 residues. DNA for the CDR3: TGTGCCAGCACCCCCTCCAGGGGCGTGCGGTACGAGCAGTACTTC. This sequence encodes CASTPSRGVRYEQYF.

This chain uses TRBV4-1 with TRBJ2-5; D is uncertain. The CDR3 totals 16 residues. CDR1 MGHRA and CDR2 YSYEKL come from the germline V gene. The germline V and J ends were trimmed by 5 bases and 1 base, with 17 bases remaining between them. This CDR3 reads CASSAEPDILQETQYF. DNA of the CDR3: TGCGCCAGCAGCGCTGAACCCGACATCCTCCAAGAGACCCAGTACTTC.

This clonotype was observed many times. V gene TRBV6-2 or TRBV6-3 combines with J gene TRBJ1-5; TRBD1 matches at 7 bases. CDR1 is MNHEY and CDR2 is SVGEGT in the germline V gene. J gave up 3 bases and V 6 bases, and 11 bases lay outside the gene matches. The CDR3 runs 16 residues. The CDR3 reads CASSNLLDRNNQPQHF. In nucleotides, the CDR3 is TGTGCCAGCAGCAATCTTTTGGACAGGAACAATCAGCCCCAGCATTTT.

This clonotype appeared many times. The chain has TRBV6-5 and TRBJ2-7; D is perhaps TRBD1 (6 bases). V lost 4 bases and J lost 0, with 10 bases in between. This CDR3 is built from 14 residues. Germline CDR1 and CDR2: MNHEY and SVGAGI. CDR3: CASSCTDSSYEQYF. CDR3 bases: TGTGCCAGCAGTTGCACGGACAGCTCCTACGAGCAGTACTTC.

The chain couples TRBV6-5 to TRBJ1-5, with D maybe TRBD1 (5 bases). Per germline, CDR1 MNHEY and CDR2 SVGAGI. V was shortened by 0 bases and J by 5 bases, with 11 bases between the two germline ends. This CDR3 has 15 amino acids. The CDR3 loop reads CASSYSAGTYQPQHF. CDR3 nucleotide sequence: TGTGCCAGCAGTTACTCGGCGGGGACCTATCAGCCCCAGCATTTT.

This clonotype came up many times. The rearrangement links TRBV20-1 to TRBJ2-2; TRBD1 matches at 8 bases. Trimming took 3 bases from V and 3 from J; bases not matched to a gene: 12. In germline, CDR1 is DFQATT, CDR2 SNEGSKA (reference sequence). The length of the CDR3 is 17 residues. The CDR3 loop reads CSASRVTGDLHTGELFF. In DNA, the CDR3 is TGCAGTGCTAGTAGGGTGACAGGGGATCTTCACACCGGGGAGCTGTTTTTT.

This clonotype has at least ten counts. Here the CDR3 DNA reads TGTGCCAGCGATGCAGGGGGTTTAAGCATTCAGTACTTC. It is translated as CASDAGGLSIQYF. The chain couples TRBV7-9 to TRBJ2-4, with TRBD1 matching over 7 bases. This CDR3 is built from 13 residues. After removal of 8 bases from V and 9 bases from J, the junction contained 10 bases not matched to a gene. CDR1 is SEHNR and CDR2 is FQNEAQ in the germline V gene (reference sequence).

This clonotype occurred many times. This chain joins TRBV5-1 and TRBJ1-3; no clear D gene. The CDR3 is made up of 15 amino acids. V was trimmed by 0 bases and J by 2 bases, leaving 9 bases between them. CDR1 is SGHRS and CDR2 is YFSETQ in the germline V gene. As DNA, the CDR3 is TGCGCCAGCAGCTTGGCCCTTGCGACTGGAAACACCATATATTTT. Residues: CASSLALATGNTIYF.

This clonotype was detected many times. The gene calls are TRBV7-8 and TRBJ1-5; possible D gene TRBD1, 5 bases. The CDR3 is 17 amino acids. Per the germline V gene, CDR1 is SGHVS and CDR2 is FQNEAQ. With 2 bases removed from V and 0 bases from J, the gap between germline ends came to 14 bases. The CDR3 DNA reads TGTGCCAGCAGCTTAATGGCAGGGCCCTATAGCAATCAGCCCCAGCATTTT. Translated, it gives CASSLMAGPYSNQPQHF.

This clonotype was counted ten times or more. The chain carries TRBV28 and TRBJ1-2, with D maybe TRBD1 (5 bases). CDR3 length: 15 residues. V lost 5 bases to trimming and J lost 8 bases, with 21 bases between them. CDR1 is MDHEN and CDR2 is SYDVKM in the germline V gene. This CDR3 is CASSPPGRERLGYTF. The DNA for the CDR3 is TGTGCCAGCAGTCCACCAGGGCGAGAAAGGTTGGGCTACACCTTC.

This clonotype was counted only a few times. J is TRBJ1-1 and V is TRBV4-1; D is unclear. Germline loops: CDR1 MGHRA, CDR2 YSYEKL. Trimming took off 1 base at V and 3 bases at J, with 6 bases between the two ends. The CDR3 runs to 13 residues. This chain's CDR3 is CASSQVRDTEAFF. CDR3 nucleotides: TGCGCCAGCAGCCAAGTTCGCGACACTGAAGCTTTCTTT.

This clonotype was picked up many times. This chain links TRBV14 with TRBJ2-7; D is perhaps TRBD2 (6 bases). The V end was cut by 1 base, the J end by 5 bases, with 12 bases between. The CDR3 is 14 residues long. The germline gives CDR1 SGHDN, CDR2 FVKESK. Written as DNA, the CDR3 is TGTGCCAGCAGCCAAGTCAAAGGGGAGGACGAGCAGTACTTC. Translated, it gives CASSQVKGEDEQYF.

This clonotype was recorded at least ten times. The chain uses TRBV15 and TRBJ2-1, with 7 bases aligning to TRBD1. The germline CDR1 and CDR2 sequences are LNHNV and YYDKDF (reference sequence). J was trimmed by 6 bases and V by 4 bases; bases with no gene match: 9. The CDR3 is made up of 15 amino acids. The CDR3 here is CATSNPHRGVNEQFF. In DNA, the CDR3 is TGTGCCACCAGCAATCCTCACAGGGGTGTCAATGAGCAGTTCTTC. Using reference TRBV15 and TRBJ2-1 for the parts outside the CDR3, the full variable domain is DAMVIQNPRYQVTQFGKPVTLSCSQTLNHNVMYWYQQKSSQAPKLLFHYYDKDFNNEADTPDNFQSRRPNTSFCFLDIRSPGLGDTAMYLCATSNPHRGVNEQFFGPGTRLTVL.

The rearrangement links TRBV12-5 to TRBJ2-1; the D gene is possibly TRBD2 (5 bases). Germline V gene data show CDR1 as LGHNT and CDR2 as FRNRAP. Trimming pared 1 base from V and 6 bases from J, leaving 16 bases between. The CDR3 extends over 16 amino acids. The CDR3 bases are TGTGCTAGTGGTTTGGGCGGACTTCCCCCCCTCAATGAGCAGTTCTTC. Its translation is CASGLGGLPPLNEQFF. Full variable domain (outside the CDR3, taken from reference TRBV12-5 and TRBJ2-1): DARVTQTPRHKVTEMGQEVTMRCQPILGHNTVFWYRQTMMQGLELLAYFRNRAPLDDSGMPKDRFSAEMPDATLATLKIQPSEPRDSAVYFCASGLGGLPPLNEQFFGPGTRLTVL.

This clonotype appeared many times. The CDR3 region is CASSYDSLIEAFF. DNA of the CDR3: TGCGCCAGCAGCTACGATAGTTTGATTGAAGCTTTCTTT. The J gene is TRBJ1-1, the V gene TRBV5-1; no firm D call. Deletions cut 3 bases from V and 7 bases from J, with 13 bases between. CDR1 and CDR2 (germline): SGHRS, YFSETQ. This CDR3 has 13 amino acids.

This clonotype was observed many times. This chain links TRBV5-1 with TRBJ2-5; D is uncertain. CDR1 SGHRS and CDR2 YFSETQ come from the germline V gene. The CDR3 runs 11 residues. With 6 bases removed from V and 2 bases from J, the gap between germline ends came to 5 bases. The CDR3, as DNA: TGCGCCAGCACAAATCAAGAGACCCAGTACTTC. It translates to CASTNQETQYF.

The rearrangement uses TRBV6-2 or TRBV6-3 and TRBJ2-7; tentatively, D is TRBD1 (5 bases). This CDR3 has 13 amino acids. V lost 5 bases and J 4 bases, leaving 12 bases between the germline ends. Germline CDR1 MNHEY, CDR2 SVGEGT. The CDR3 bases are TGTGCCAGCAGTCGGGCAGGGCGGTACGAGCAGTACTTC. Translation: CASSRAGRYEQYF.

In its sample, this clonotype was seen many times. This chain connects TRBV11-2 to TRBJ2-7, with 10 bases aligning to TRBD2. CDR1 is SGHAT and CDR2 is FQNNGV in the germline V gene. J gave up 5 bases and V 2 bases, and 6 bases lay outside the gene matches. CDR3 length equals 15 residues. The CDR3 DNA follows: TGTGCCAGCAGCTTACTGGGCCTAGCGGGAGACGAGCAGTACTTC. This encodes CASSLLGLAGDEQYF. Supplemented by reference TRBV11-2 and TRBJ2-7, the full variable domain reads EAGVAQSPRYKIIEKRQSVAFWCNPISGHATLYWYQQILGQGPKLLIQFQNNGVVDDSQLPKDRFSAERLKGVDSTLKIQPAKLEDSAVYLCASSLLGLAGDEQYFGPGTRLTVT.

This clonotype was recorded at least ten times. The rearrangement links TRBV5-1 to TRBJ2-5; D unresolved. Trimming pared 0 bases from V and 0 bases from J, leaving 12 bases between. The CDR3 consists of 16 residues. Germline CDR1 SGHRS, CDR2 YFSETQ. The CDR3 DNA reads TGCGCCAGCAGCTTGGAAGGGTGGCGGAACCAAGAGACCCAGTACTTC. Translating gives CASSLEGWRNQETQYF.

This clonotype was counted a few times. The rearrangement joins TRBV5-4 to TRBJ1-1; 11 bases match TRBD1. The V gene end was trimmed by 0 bases and the J gene end by 0 bases; junction bases not matched to a gene: 10. Per germline, CDR1 SGHNT and CDR2 YYREEE (reference sequence). CDR3 size: 19 residues. CDR3 residues: CASSLGPRTGGDLNTEAFF. The CDR3 DNA is TGTGCCAGCAGCTTGGGCCCCCGGACAGGGGGCGATTTGAACACTGAAGCTTTCTTT.

The sample holds many counts of this clonotype. The chain uses TRBV5-5 and TRBJ2-7; D may be TRBD2 (6 bases). The CDR3 totals 13 residues. CDR1 is SGHKS, CDR2 YYEKEE, per germline (reference sequence). The germline V and J ends were trimmed by 4 bases and 3 bases, with 11 bases remaining between them. The CDR3, as DNA: TGTGCCAGCAGCCCATGGACTAACTACGAGCAGTACTTC. Translating it yields CASSPWTNYEQYF.

This clonotype has at least ten counts. The rearrangement joins TRBV25-1 to TRBJ1-1; no clear D gene. V was trimmed by 1 base and J by 3 bases, leaving 6 bases between them. The CDR3 totals 13 residues. CDR1 is MGHDK and CDR2 is SYGVNS in the germline V gene. CDR3 coding DNA: TGTGCCAGCAGTGAATTACAGTACACTGAAGCTTTCTTT. Residues: CASSELQYTEAFF.

The chain uses TRBV28 and TRBJ2-7, with D perhaps assigned TRBD1 or TRBD2 (5 bases each). Germline V gene data show CDR1 as MDHEN and CDR2 as SYDVKM. Between the trimmed V and J ends, which lost 3 bases and 10 bases, there was a span of 10 bases. The CDR3 totals 11 residues. CDR3 coding DNA: TGTGCCAGCAGTTTGGGGGAGAGACAGTACTTC. Its translation: CASSLGERQYF. Full variable domain (remainder filled in from reference TRBV28 and TRBJ2-7): DVKVTQSSRYLVKRTGEKVFLECVQDMDHENMFWYRQDPGLGLRLIYFSYDVKMKEKGDIPEGYSVSREKKERFSLILESASTNQTSMYLCASSLGERQYFGPGTRLTVT.

This clonotype was observed at least ten times. The chain is built from TRBV3-1 and TRBJ1-3; D gene uncertain. Trimming removed 1 base from V and 8 bases from J, with 9 bases in between. The CDR3 has 13 residues. CDR1 and CDR2 (germline): LGHDT, YNNKEL (reference sequence). The CDR3 reads CASSQGLKDTIYF. The CDR3 coding sequence is TGTGCCAGCAGCCAAGGGCTAAAGGACACCATATATTTT.

This clonotype was observed a handful of times. This chain links TRBV11-1 with TRBJ2-7; the D is unclear. Deletions cut 5 bases from V and 3 bases from J, with 17 bases between. Germline CDR1 reads SGHAT; CDR2 reads FQDESV (reference sequence). The CDR3 runs 15 residues. CDR3 amino acids: CASSPSRRHLYEQYF. CDR3 nucleotides: TGTGCCAGCAGCCCGAGCCGAAGGCACCTCTACGAGCAGTACTTC.